This is a list of T cell receptor beta chains from one sample in a study of CD8+ T cells in alopecia areata. Clones were sequenced by immunoSEQ multiplex PCR, and TCRdb holds only the in-frame ones, with some missing. The data contain over 95,000 clones, 56% of them singletons. The sample in question was CD4+ T cells sorted from blood, obtained at week 24, from a patient treated with tofacitinib. All receptors derive from a human donor with alopecia areata. The CDR3 runs from the conserved cysteine through the conserved F or W. The order of the fields is D gene, V gene, J gene, clone size, CDR3 DNA, CDR3 protein. A D gene is named only where the DNA matches it firmly. Only some rows state a clone size, as once, few, many or a class for expanded clones.

>NA|TRBV13|TRBJ1-2|NA
TGTGCCAGCAGCCTCCCGGGGCTAAAGCATCTCTATGGCTACACCTTC
CASSLPGLKHLYGYTF
>NA|TRBV4-3|TRBJ1-2|NA
TGCGCCAGCAGCCAAGATAGCGGGTGGGACTATGGCTACACCTTC
CASSQDSGWDYGYTF
>NA|TRBV6-1|TRBJ1-6|NA
TGTGCCAGCAGTGAACCAGGGAATTCACCCCTCCACTTT
CASSEPGNSPLHF
>TRBD1|TRBV29-1|TRBJ1-2|NA
TGCAGCGTGGGACAGACGGATGGCTACACCTTC
CSVGQTDGYTF
>NA|TRBV5-6|TRBJ2-5|once
TGTGCCAGCAGCTCAAGAACAGGTGGGGGCCGCCAAGAGACCCAGTACTTC
CASSSRTGGGRQETQYF
>TRBD2|TRBV7-2|TRBJ2-7|once
TGTGCCAGCAGCCCTAGCGGACCCGCCTCCTACGAGCAGTACTTC
CASSPSGPASYEQYF
>NA|TRBV9|TRBJ2-2|few
TGTGCCAGCAGCCCTTTGGGGGGGAACACCGGGGAGCTGTTTTTT
CASSPLGGNTGELFF
>TRBD1|TRBV9|TRBJ2-5|few
TGTGCCAGCAGCACGGGACAGGGGGCCCAAGAGACCCAGTACTTC
CASSTGQGAQETQYF
>NA|TRBV30|TRBJ2-3|few
TGTGCCTGGAGTCCCGGACTATCAGATACGCAGTATTTT
CAWSPGLSDTQYF
>NA|TRBV29-1|TRBJ2-3|NA
TGCAGCGTTGAAGGCGGGACCACTAGCACAGATACGCAGTATTTT
CSVEGGTTSTDTQYF
>NA|TRBV5-4|TRBJ1-2|NA
TGTGCCAGCAGCTTGGCACTGTCGGTGGACAACTATGGCTACACCTTC
CASSLALSVDNYGYTF
>NA|TRBV5-1|TRBJ1-2|NA
TGCGCCAGCAGCCCCGAGGGTGAGCTGGACTATGGCTACACCTTC
CASSPEGELDYGYTF
>NA|TRBV29-1|TRBJ1-1|NA
TGCAGCGTTGGGGTAGGGATGAACACTGAAGCTTTCTTT
CSVGVGMNTEAFF
>NA|TRBV7-9|TRBJ2-2|once
TGTGCCAGCAGCACCCCGGGCGGCATCACCGGGGAGCTGTTTTTT
CASSTPGGITGELFF
>TRBD1|TRBV7-9|TRBJ1-1|NA
TGTGCCAGCAGCCCGAGGGCAGGGGGGAACACTGAAGCTTTCTTT
CASSPRAGGNTEAFF
>NA|TRBV19|TRBJ1-2|NA
TGTGCCTCCGGGGATAACTATGGCTACACCTTC
CASGDNYGYTF
>TRBD1|TRBV30|TRBJ1-5|few
TGTGCCTGGAGTCCCGGGACAGGGAATCAGCCCCAGCATTTT
CAWSPGTGNQPQHF
>NA|TRBV4-2|TRBJ2-5|NA
TGTGCCAGCAGCCAAGTGCTCAGAGGGGGGGAAGAGACCCAGTACTTC
CASSQVLRGGEETQYF
>TRBD2|TRBV2|TRBJ2-1|NA
TGTGCCAGCAGTACCGGGACTAGCGGGCCCAATGAGCAGTTCTTC
CASSTGTSGPNEQFF
>TRBD1|TRBV4-1|TRBJ2-4|NA
TGCGCCAGCAGCCCTGGGACAGGGGGCGTAAGAAACATTCAGTACTTC
CASSPGTGGVRNIQYF
>TRBD1|TRBV27|TRBJ2-7|NA
TGTGCCAGCAGGGCGACAGGGGGTGATCTCTACGAGCAGTACTTC
CASRATGGDLYEQYF
>NA|TRBV6-5|TRBJ1-6|NA
TGTGCCAGCAAGGGGGGCGCCTATTCACCCCTCCACTTT
CASKGGAYSPLHF
>NA|TRBV10-2|TRBJ2-5|NA
TGCGCCAGCAGTGAAGATGGGGGCGAACCTCAAGAGACCCAGTACTTC
CASSEDGGEPQETQYF
>NA|TRBV30|TRBJ1-2|NA
TGTGCCTGGAGTCAGGGGCACCAATCCCTCGGCTATGGCTACACCTTC
CAWSQGHQSLGYGYTF
>NA|TRBV10-3|TRBJ2-5|few
TGTGCCATCAGTGGGGGTGCGGTTGGAGAGACCCAGTACTTC
CAISGGAVGETQYF
>NA|TRBV11-2|TRBJ1-3|NA
TGTGCCAGCGGCCAGGGCACTGGAAACACCATATATTTT
CASGQGTGNTIYF
>NA|TRBV7-9|TRBJ1-1|NA
TGTGCCAGCAGCTTACCCGGGTCCCGGGAGGAAGCTTTCTTT
CASSLPGSREEAFF
>NA|TRBV18|TRBJ2-5|NA
TGTGCCAGCTCACTACAACAAGAGACCCAGTACTTC
CASSLQQETQYF
>NA|TRBV2|TRBJ1-1|NA
TGTGCCAGCAGTGTGTCAGGGATGAACACTGAAGCTTTCTTT
CASSVSGMNTEAFF